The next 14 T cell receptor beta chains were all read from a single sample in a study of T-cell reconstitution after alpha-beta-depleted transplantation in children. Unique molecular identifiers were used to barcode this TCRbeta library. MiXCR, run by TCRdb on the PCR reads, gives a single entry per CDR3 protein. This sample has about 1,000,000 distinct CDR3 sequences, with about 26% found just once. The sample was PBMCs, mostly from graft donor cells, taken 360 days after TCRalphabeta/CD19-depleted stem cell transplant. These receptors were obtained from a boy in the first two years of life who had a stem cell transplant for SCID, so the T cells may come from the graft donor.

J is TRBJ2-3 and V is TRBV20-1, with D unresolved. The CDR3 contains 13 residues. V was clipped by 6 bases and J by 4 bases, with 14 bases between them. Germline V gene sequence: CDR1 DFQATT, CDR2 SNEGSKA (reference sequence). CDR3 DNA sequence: TGCAGTGCCCAGGCTTCGGCCCCAGATACGCAGTATTTT. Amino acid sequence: CSAQASAPDTQYF.

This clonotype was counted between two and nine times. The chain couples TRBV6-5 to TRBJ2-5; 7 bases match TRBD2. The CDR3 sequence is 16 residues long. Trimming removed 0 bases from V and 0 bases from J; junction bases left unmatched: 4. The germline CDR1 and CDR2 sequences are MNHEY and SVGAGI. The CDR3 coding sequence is TGTGCCAGCAGTTACTCCTTTGGGGGGGACCAAGAGACCCAGTACTTC. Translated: CASSYSFGGDQETQYF.

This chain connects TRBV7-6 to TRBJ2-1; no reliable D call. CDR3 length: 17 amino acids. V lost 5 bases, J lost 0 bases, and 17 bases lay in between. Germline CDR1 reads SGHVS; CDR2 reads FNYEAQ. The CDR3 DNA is TGTGCCAGCAGCCGAACGAATATAGGCTACTCCTACAATGAGCAGTTCTTC. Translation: CASSRTNIGYSYNEQFF.

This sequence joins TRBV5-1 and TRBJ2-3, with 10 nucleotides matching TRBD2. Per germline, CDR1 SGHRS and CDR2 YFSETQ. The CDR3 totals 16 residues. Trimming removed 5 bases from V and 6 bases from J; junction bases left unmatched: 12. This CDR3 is CASSMERGGSWDTQYF. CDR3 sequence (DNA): TGCGCCAGCAGTATGGAGCGGGGGGGCAGTTGGGATACGCAGTATTTT.

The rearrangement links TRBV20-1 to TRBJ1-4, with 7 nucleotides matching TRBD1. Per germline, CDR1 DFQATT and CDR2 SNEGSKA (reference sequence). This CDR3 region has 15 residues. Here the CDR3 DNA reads TGCAGCGTCAGCCAGGGGGGTGCAACTAATGAAAAACTGTTTTTT. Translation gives CSVSQGGATNEKLFF.

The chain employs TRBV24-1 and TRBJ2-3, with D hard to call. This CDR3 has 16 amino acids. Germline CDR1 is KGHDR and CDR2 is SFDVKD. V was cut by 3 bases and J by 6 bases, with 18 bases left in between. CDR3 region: CATSDTPGLSRDTQYF. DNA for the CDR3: TGTGCCACCAGTGATACTCCGGGCCTCTCCAGGGATACGCAGTATTTT.

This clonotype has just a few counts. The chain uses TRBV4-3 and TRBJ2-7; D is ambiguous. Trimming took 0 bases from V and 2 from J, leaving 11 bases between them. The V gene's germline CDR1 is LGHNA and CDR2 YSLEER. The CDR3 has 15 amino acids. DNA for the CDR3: TGCGCCAGCAGCCAAGATTTTAAGATTACCTACGAGCAGTACTTC. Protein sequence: CASSQDFKITYEQYF.

CDR3 sequence reads: CASSVSANVLTF. CDR3 nucleotide sequence: TGTGCCAGCAGCGTGAGTGCCAACGTCCTGACTTTC. The rearrangement joins TRBV12-3 or TRBV12-4 to TRBJ2-6, with D unclear. The CDR3 has 12 amino acids. V gave up 6 bases and J gave up 7 bases, with 7 bases separating them.

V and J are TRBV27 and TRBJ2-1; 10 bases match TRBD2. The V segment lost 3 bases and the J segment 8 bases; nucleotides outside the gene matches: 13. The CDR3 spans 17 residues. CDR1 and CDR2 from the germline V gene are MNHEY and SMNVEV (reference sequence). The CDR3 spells CASSFPNRAGGPYEQFF. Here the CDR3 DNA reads TGTGCCAGCAGTTTCCCTAACAGAGCGGGGGGGCCGTATGAGCAGTTCTTC.

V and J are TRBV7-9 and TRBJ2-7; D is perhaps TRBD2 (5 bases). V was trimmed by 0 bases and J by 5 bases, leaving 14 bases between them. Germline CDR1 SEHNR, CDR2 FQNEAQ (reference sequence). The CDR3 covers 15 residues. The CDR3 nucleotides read TGTGCCAGCAGCTTAGCGCGGGCAGGTTACCACGAGCAGTACTTC. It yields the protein CASSLARAGYHEQYF.

DNA of the CDR3: TGCAGTGCTGGTCCCTATGGCTACACCTTC. It translates to CSAGPYGYTF. J is TRBJ1-2 and V is TRBV20-1; no clear D. With 5 bases removed from V and 4 bases from J, the gap between germline ends came to 5 bases. Per germline, CDR1 DFQATT and CDR2 SNEGSKA (reference sequence). CDR3 size: 10 residues.

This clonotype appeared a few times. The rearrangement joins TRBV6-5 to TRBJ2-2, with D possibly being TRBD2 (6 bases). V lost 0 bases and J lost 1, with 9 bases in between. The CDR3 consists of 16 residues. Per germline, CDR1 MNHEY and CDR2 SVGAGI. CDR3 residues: CASSYSGTWNTGELFF. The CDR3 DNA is TGTGCCAGCAGTTACTCCGGGACTTGGAACACCGGGGAGCTGTTTTTT.

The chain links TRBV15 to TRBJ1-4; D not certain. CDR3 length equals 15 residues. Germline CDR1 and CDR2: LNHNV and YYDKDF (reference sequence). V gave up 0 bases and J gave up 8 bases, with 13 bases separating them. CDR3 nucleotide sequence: TGTGCCACCAGCAGAGATAGTAAGGGAAGGGAAAAACTGTTTTTT. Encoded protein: CATSRDSKGREKLFF.

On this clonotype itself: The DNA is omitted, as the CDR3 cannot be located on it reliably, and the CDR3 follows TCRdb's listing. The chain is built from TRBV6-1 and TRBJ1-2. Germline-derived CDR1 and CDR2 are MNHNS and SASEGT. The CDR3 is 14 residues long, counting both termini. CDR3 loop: CASRFGEGTRGSTF.